Detailed here is one TCR beta chain. This sample stems from a study of early stage breast cancer tumors. The repertoire was sequenced with immunoSEQ multiplex PCR; TCRdb's copy has only in-frame clones and lacks some. The data show tens of thousands of clones, with about three quarters seen just once and around 7.2% held by the top ten. The J segment lost 11 bases and the V segment lost 3 bases, leaving 10 bases of the junction unmatched. Germline V gene data show CDR1 as WSHSY and CDR2 as SAAADI. This CDR3 has 15 amino acids. The V and J genes are TRBV10-2 and TRBJ2-1; 10 bases map to TRBD2. This receptor was identified in a person aged 45 to 59 with breast cancer. Sequencing input: blood. In DNA, the CDR3 is TGCGCCAGCAGTGATAAGCGGGGGGGCCGCTACCAGCAGTTCTTC. Translation: CASSDKRGGRYQQFF.